Listed below are T cell receptor beta chains from one sample, sequenced in a study of cytomegalovirus exposure and HLA in healthy donors. Profiling relied on immunoSEQ multiplex PCR, and the TCRdb table lists in-frame clones only, not all of them. The sample holds 200,000 or so clones, about 81% seen once. The sequenced sample was PBMCs. Receptor source: a woman aged 40 to 50 in good health and CMV-seronegative. Each CDR3 is given with its conserved first and last residue.

V	CDR3
TRBV5-1	CASSPEPLGAGGNTIYF
TRBV7-9	CASSLGQEETQYF
TRBV9	CASSDTSGRINEQFF
TRBV30	CAWNGRSGLWGLNTEAFF
TRBV10-2	CASGGLAVYNEQFF
TRBV5-6	CASSHGAGVKTDTQYF
TRBV6-1	CASTETANTEAFF
TRBV6-1	CASSEGQGAEKLFF
TRBV28	CGGARGNTIYF
TRBV6-5	CASSRQGAGNYGYTF
TRBV21-1	CASSYRDRSQETQYF
TRBV5-6	CASSEDFRSSYNEQFF
TRBV14	CASSRGLAGTGETQYF
TRBV9	CASSGIDRAIYGYTF
TRBV7-2	CASSRDLGGQGTGYTF
TRBV5-1	CASSLSSGGNQPQHF
TRBV6-6	CASSYGTPFTQPQHF
TRBV19	CASSMNGPSGQGFNYGYTF
TRBV30	CAWKRFGLGTRWEYF
TRBV7-2	CASSLRGATNTGELFF
TRBV7-8	CASSPRDYGRGSGYTF
TRBV4-2	CASSPHPRDSYEQYF
TRBV7-9	CASSLANSVTGNYGYTF
TRBV7-9	CASSPAVGASSYEQYF
TRBV5-4	CASSLYGGEATQYF
TRBV6-5	CASSYSSGLYNEQFF
TRBV4-2	CASSQDNTGSSYGYTF
TRBV20-1	CSAPKSGYTF
TRBV19	CASSPQGVTEAFF
TRBV7-8	CASSTHGTYNEQFF
TRBV2	CTSSESGPSGYTF
TRBV7-2	CASSSGRANTGELFF
TRBV2	CASGGEIHRGVSNQPQHF
TRBV28	CASSPRGQSSYEQYF
TRBV28	CASSLMRASGTHHEQYF
TRBV6-1	CASFTTAGNEKLFF
TRBV28	CASSFPGNSASGANVLTF
TRBV30	CAWTITGYEQYF
TRBV7-6	CASSLSQGGYEQYF
TRBV19	CASSWAGASGSYEQYF
TRBV27	CASGAGALVAFF
TRBV19	CASSISAISNQPQHF
TRBV14	CASSQNRVISGNTIYF
TRBV2	CASRPGQGFGANVLTF
TRBV29-1	CSGRGLGGELFF
TRBV7-8	CASSLSGLAGVTLVAEQFF
TRBV7-3	CASSPFSGDTGELFF
TRBV5-1	CASSLDRGFYTF
TRBV25-1	CASSEFGGGGTDTQYF
TRBV6-1	CASSEHGQGMAQHF
TRBV2	CASSGQAHQPQHF
TRBV4-1	CASSPGQGRSSYEQHF
TRBV4-2	CASSPSEGGPHNEQFF
TRBV7-6	CASSLGASGSSYNEQFF
TRBV7-9	CASSRDTQYF
TRBV19	CASSLLLSGVSGANVLTF
TRBV30	CAWSFDREKFF
TRBV7-2	CASSRKGTFNTGELFF
TRBV27	CASSTSGGIQETQYF
TRBV2	CASRLDSTMNTEAFF